This T cell receptor (beta chain) was recorded in a study of T cells in Graves' hyperthyroidism and ophthalmopathy. Study-wide findings and caveats: The authors' 13 V-J model separated ophthalmopathy from stable hyperthyroidism.

Authors of the study amplified TCR beta CDR3 regions from RNA transcripts. The primer set for the first-round RT-PCR of the TCR CDR3 was HTBI. TCRdb re-derived calls from the multiplex PCR reads in MiXCR, one entry per CDR3 protein. The repertoire holds 300,000 or so distinct CDR3 sequences, about 17% seen once, with over 50% in the top ten. On this clonotype: Its antigen is still unknown.

V dropped 5 bases and J dropped 6; count of bases not matched to a gene: 12. CDR1 SEHNR and CDR2 FQNEAQ come from the germline V gene (reference sequence). The CDR3 contains 15 residues. The chain couples TRBV7-9 to TRBJ2-7; 8 bases fit TRBD1. The sequence was collected from a woman aged 55-69 years with Graves' ophthalmopathy. What was sequenced was blood. CDR3 residues: CASSIGGAGGLEQYF. CDR3 coding DNA: TGTGCCAGCAGCATCGGGGGCGCAGGGGGCCTCGAGCAGTACTTC.